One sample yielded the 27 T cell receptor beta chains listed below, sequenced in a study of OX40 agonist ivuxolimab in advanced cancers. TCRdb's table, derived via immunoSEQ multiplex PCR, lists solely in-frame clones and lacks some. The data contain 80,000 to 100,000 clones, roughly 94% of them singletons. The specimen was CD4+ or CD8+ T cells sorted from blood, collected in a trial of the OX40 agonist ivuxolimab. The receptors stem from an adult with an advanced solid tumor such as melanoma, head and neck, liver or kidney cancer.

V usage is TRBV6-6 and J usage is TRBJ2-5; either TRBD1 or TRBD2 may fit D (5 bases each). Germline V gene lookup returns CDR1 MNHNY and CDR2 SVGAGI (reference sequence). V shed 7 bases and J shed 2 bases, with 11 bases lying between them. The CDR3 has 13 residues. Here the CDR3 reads CASTGTSQETQYF. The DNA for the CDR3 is TGTGCCAGCACCGGGACCAGTCAAGAGACCCAGTACTTC.

The CDR3 loop reads CASSDQWGQPQHF. The DNA for the CDR3 is TGTGCCAGCAGTGACCAATGGGGTCAGCCCCAGCATTTT. The chain joins TRBV6-4 to TRBJ1-5; the D is unclear. The germline V gene has CDR1 MRHNA and CDR2 SNTAGT. V shed 2 bases and J shed 6 bases, with 8 bases lying between them. The length of the CDR3 is 13 residues.

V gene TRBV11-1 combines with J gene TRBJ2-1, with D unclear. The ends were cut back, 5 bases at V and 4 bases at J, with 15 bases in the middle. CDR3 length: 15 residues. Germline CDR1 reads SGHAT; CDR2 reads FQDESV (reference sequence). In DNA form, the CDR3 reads TGTGCCAGCAGCAGATCGAACAACCTATACAATGAGCAGTTCTTC. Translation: CASSRSNNLYNEQFF.

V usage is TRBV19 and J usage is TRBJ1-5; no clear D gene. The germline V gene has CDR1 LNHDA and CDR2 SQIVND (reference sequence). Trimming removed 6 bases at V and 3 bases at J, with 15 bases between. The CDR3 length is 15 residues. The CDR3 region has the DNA TGTGCCAGTAGGCAGCTGGGAGGGATCAATCAGCCCCAGCATTTT. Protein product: CASRQLGGINQPQHF.

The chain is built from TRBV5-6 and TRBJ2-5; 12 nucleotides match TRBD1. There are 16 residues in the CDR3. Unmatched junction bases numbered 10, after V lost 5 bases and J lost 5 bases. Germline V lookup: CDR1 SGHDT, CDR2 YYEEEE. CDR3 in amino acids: CASSYGDRGRRETQYF. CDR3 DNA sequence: TGTGCCAGCAGTTATGGGGACAGGGGGCGCCGGGAGACCCAGTACTTC.

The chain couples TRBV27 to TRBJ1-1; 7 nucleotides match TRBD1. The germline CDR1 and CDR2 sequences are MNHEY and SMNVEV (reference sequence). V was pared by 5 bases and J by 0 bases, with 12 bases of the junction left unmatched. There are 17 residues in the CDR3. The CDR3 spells CASSRLRDSNMNTEAFF. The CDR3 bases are TGTGCCAGCAGTCGTCTCCGGGACAGCAACATGAACACTGAAGCTTTCTTT.

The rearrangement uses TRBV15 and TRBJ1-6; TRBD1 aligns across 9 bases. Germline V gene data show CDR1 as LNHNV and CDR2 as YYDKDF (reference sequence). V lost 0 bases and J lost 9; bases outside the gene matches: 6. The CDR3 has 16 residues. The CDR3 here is CATSRDPPGQGSPLHF. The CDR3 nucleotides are TGTGCCACCAGCAGAGATCCTCCGGGACAGGGTTCACCCCTCCACTTT.

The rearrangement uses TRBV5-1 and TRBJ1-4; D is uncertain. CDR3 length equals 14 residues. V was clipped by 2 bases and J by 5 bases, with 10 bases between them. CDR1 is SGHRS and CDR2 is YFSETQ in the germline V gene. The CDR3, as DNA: TGCGCCAGCAGCTTTGGGCAGCCGAATGAAAAACTGTTTTTT. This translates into CASSFGQPNEKLFF.

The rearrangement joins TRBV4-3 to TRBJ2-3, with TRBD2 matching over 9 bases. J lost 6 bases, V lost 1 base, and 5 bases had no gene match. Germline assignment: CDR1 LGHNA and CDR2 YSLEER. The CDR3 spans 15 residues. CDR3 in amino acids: CASSQARLAADTQYF. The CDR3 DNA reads TGCGCCAGCAGCCAAGCCCGACTAGCGGCGGATACGCAGTATTTT.

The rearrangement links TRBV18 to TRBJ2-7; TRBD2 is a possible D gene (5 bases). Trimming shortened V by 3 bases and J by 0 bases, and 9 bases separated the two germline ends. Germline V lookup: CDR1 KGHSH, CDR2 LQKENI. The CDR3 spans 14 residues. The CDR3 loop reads CASSPGLTSYEQYF. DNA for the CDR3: TGTGCCAGCTCACCCGGACTCACCTCCTACGAGCAGTACTTC.

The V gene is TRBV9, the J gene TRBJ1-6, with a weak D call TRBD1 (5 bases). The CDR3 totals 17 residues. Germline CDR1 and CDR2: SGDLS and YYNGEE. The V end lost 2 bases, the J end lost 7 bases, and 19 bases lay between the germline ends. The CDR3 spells CASSVAPSRGMNSPLHF. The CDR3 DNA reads TGTGCCAGCAGCGTGGCACCGTCCCGGGGGATGAATTCACCCCTCCACTTT.

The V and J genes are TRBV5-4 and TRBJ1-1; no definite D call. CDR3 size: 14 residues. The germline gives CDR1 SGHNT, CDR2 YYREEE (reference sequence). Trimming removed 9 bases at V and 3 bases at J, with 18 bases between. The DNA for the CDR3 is TGTGCCACCGGGAGGTCCTCGGCAGACACTGAAGCTTTCTTT. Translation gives CATGRSSADTEAFF. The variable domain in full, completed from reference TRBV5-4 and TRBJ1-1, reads ETGVTQSPTHLIKTRGQQVTLRCSSQSGHNTVSWYQQALGQGPQFIFQYYREEENGRGNFPPRFSGLQFPNYSSELNVNALELDDSALYLCATGRSSADTEAFFGQGTRLTVV.

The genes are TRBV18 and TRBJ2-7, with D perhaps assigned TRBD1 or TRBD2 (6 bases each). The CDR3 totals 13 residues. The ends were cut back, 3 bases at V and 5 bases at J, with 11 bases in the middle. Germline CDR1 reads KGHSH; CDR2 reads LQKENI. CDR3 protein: CASSPGGGDEQYF. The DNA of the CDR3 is TGTGCCAGCTCACCGGGGGGCGGCGACGAGCAGTACTTC.

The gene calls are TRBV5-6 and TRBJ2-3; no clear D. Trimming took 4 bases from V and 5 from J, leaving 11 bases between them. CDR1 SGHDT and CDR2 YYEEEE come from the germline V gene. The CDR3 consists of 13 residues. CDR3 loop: CASSNRPGDTQYF. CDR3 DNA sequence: TGTGCCAGCAGCAACCGTCCCGGAGATACGCAGTATTTT.

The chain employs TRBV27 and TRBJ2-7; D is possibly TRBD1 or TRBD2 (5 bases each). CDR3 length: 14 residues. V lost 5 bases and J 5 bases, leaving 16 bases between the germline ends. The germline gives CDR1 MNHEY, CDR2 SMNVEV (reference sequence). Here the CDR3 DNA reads TGTGCCAGCAGTCCCGGGACCCCTTGGGACGAGCAGTACTTC. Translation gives CASSPGTPWDEQYF.

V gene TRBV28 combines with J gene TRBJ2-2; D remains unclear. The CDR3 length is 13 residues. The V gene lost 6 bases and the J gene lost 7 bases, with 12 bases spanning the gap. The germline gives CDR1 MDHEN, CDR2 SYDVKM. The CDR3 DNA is TGTGCCAGCAGACCTGGACCGAGCGGGGAGCTGTTTTTT. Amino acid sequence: CASRPGPSGELFF.

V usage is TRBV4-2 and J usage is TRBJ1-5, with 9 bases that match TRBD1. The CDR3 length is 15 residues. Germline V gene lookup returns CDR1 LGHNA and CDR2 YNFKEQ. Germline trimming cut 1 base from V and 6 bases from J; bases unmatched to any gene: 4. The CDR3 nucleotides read TGTGCCAGCAGCCAAGCCCGGACAGGGGTTCAGCCCCAGCATTTT. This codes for CASSQARTGVQPQHF.

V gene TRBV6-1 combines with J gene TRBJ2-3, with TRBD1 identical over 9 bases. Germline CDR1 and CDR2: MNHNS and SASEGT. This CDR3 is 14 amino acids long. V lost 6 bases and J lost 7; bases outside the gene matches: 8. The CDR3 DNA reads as TGTGCCAGCAGCTGGGGGACAGGGAGGTATACGCAGTATTTT. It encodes CASSWGTGRYTQYF.

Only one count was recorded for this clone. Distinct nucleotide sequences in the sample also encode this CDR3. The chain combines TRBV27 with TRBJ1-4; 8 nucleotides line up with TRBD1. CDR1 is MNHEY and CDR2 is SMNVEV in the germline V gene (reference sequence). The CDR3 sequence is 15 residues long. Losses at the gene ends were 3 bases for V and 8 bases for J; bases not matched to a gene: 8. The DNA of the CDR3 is TGTGCCAGCAGTTTTTCGGGGACAGGAGGCGAAAAACTGTTTTTT. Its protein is CASSFSGTGGEKLFF.

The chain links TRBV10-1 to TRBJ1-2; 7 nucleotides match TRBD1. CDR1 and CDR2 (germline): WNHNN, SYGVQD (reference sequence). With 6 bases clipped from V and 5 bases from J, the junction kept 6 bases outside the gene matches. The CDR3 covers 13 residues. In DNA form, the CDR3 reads TGCGCCAGCAGCGCCGGGACAGATTATGGCTACACCTTC. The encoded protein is CASSAGTDYGYTF.

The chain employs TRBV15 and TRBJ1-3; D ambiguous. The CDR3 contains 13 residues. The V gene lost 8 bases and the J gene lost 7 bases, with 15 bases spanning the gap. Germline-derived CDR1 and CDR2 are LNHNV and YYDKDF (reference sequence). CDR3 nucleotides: TGTGCCACCCGTCGCGCGAGTTCGAACACCATATATTTT. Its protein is CATRRASSNTIYF.

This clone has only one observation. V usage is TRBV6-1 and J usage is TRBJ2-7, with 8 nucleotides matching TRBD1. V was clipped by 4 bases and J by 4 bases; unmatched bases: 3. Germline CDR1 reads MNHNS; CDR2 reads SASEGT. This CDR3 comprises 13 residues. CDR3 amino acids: CASSGQGWYEQYF. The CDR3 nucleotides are TGTGCCAGCAGTGGACAGGGGTGGTACGAGCAGTACTTC.

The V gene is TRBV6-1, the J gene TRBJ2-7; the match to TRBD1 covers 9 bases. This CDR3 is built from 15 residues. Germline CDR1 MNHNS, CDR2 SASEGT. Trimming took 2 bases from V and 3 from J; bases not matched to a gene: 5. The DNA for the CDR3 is TGTGCCAGCAGTGAACGACAGGGGGATCTCTACGAGCAGTACTTC. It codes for CASSERQGDLYEQYF.

DNA for the CDR3: TGCAGTGCTAGAGACGGAGCGGAACTGTTTTTT. Amino acids: CSARDGAELFF. The V call is TRBV20-1, the J call TRBJ1-4; D gene ambiguous. The CDR3 length is 11 residues. V was trimmed by 0 bases and J by 12 bases, leaving 8 bases between them. Germline CDR1 reads DFQATT; CDR2 reads SNEGSKA (reference sequence).

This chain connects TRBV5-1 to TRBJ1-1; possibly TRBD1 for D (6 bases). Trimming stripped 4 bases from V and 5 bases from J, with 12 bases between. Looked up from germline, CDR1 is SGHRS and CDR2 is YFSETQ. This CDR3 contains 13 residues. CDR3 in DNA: TGCGCCAGCAGCCCAAAAGGGGGGACTGAAGCTTTCTTT. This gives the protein CASSPKGGTEAFF.

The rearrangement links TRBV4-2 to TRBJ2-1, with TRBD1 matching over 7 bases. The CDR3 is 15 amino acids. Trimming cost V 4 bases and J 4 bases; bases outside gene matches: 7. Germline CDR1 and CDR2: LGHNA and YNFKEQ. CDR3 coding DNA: TGTGCCAGCAGCCCTAGGGGGACAGATTACAATGAGCAGTTCTTC. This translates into CASSPRGTDYNEQFF.

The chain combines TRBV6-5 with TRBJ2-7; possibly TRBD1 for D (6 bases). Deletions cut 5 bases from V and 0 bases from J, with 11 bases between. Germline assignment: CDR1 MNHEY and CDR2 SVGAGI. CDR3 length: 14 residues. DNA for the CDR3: TGTGCCAGCAGTCGGACAGCTTCCTCCTACGAGCAGTACTTC. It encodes CASSRTASSYEQYF.